This entry lists 20 T cell receptor beta chains sequenced from one sample in a study of shared clonotypes between healthy human individuals. It was CD45RO-negative cells, positively selected for CCR7, that made up naive CD8 cells, with terminally differentiated effector memory CD45RA+ cells excluded. The table came from immunoSEQ multiplex PCR; TCRdb's copy has only in-frame clones and leaves some out. This sample has about 2.1 million clones, with just under 95% found just once. Specimen: naive CD8+ T cells from PBMCs. These receptors were collected from a man in his late teens or twenties in good health. Some clones in this sample may be carry-over from other donors' samples.

The chain joins TRBV5-1 to TRBJ2-1; D not resolved. V was cut by 1 base and J by 0 bases, with 5 bases left in between. The CDR3 consists of 14 residues. CDR1 is SGHRS and CDR2 is YFSETQ in the germline V gene. The DNA for the CDR3 is TGCGCCAGCAGCTTGTACGTCTCCTACAATGAGCAGTTCTTC. Translating gives CASSLYVSYNEQFF.

The chain has TRBV19 and TRBJ2-3; D may be TRBD2 (5 bases). Germline values: CDR1 LNHDA, CDR2 SQIVND (reference sequence). This CDR3 is built from 15 residues. V was shortened by 3 bases and J by 2 bases, with 12 bases between the two germline ends. The CDR3 reads CASSIPSSDTDTQYF. DNA for the CDR3: TGTGCCAGTAGTATCCCTAGCAGCGACACAGATACGCAGTATTTT.

The CDR3 spells CASRPGGPNTEAFF. DNA of the CDR3: TGTGCCAGTAGACCGGGGGGCCCGAACACTGAAGCTTTCTTT. The V and J genes are TRBV19 and TRBJ1-1; D is perhaps TRBD1 (6 bases). Germline CDR1 LNHDA, CDR2 SQIVND (reference sequence). The germline V and J ends were trimmed by 6 bases and 1 base, with 12 bases remaining between them. The CDR3 runs 14 residues.

This chain uses TRBV10-1 with TRBJ2-6; the match to TRBD1 covers 7 bases. The J segment lost 4 bases and the V segment lost 4 bases, leaving 4 bases of the junction unmatched. Per germline, CDR1 WNHNN and CDR2 SYGVQD (reference sequence). CDR3 size: 15 residues. Here the CDR3 reads CASSGGQPGANVLTF. CDR3 nucleotides: TGCGCCAGCAGTGGGGGACAGCCGGGGGCCAACGTCCTGACTTTC.

V and J are TRBV27 and TRBJ1-2; weak D call: TRBD1 (5 bases). Trimming cost V 4 bases and J 2 bases, with 11 bases left between them. The CDR3 contains 14 residues. Germline loops: CDR1 MNHEY, CDR2 SMNVEV (reference sequence). CDR3 protein: CASSSTVGNYGYTF. In DNA form, the CDR3 reads TGTGCCAGCAGTTCGACAGTCGGAAACTATGGCTACACCTTC.

The J gene is TRBJ2-1, the V gene TRBV4-3; D not certain. The CDR3 loop spans 12 amino acids. V lost 0 bases to trimming and J lost 13 bases, with 10 bases between them. Germline V gene data show CDR1 as LGHNA and CDR2 as YSLEER. CDR3 sequence: CASSQDRQRQFF. In DNA form, the CDR3 reads TGCGCCAGCAGCCAAGATAGGCAACGTCAGTTCTTC.

The gene calls are TRBV7-2 and TRBJ2-2; D unclear. The germline CDR1 and CDR2 sequences are SGHTA and FQGNSA. There are 17 residues in the CDR3. V lost 2 bases and J lost 0, with 13 bases in between. The CDR3 spells CASSLRLGWTNTGELFF. The CDR3 bases are TGTGCCAGCAGCTTAAGATTAGGGTGGACGAACACCGGGGAGCTGTTTTTT.

This clone has a handful of counts. The V call is TRBV5-1, the J call TRBJ1-1; a weak D match, TRBD1 (6 bases). From germline, CDR1 is SGHRS and CDR2 YFSETQ. V shed 3 bases and J shed 7 bases, with 10 bases lying between them. The CDR3 has 12 residues. Here the CDR3 DNA reads TGCGCCAGCAGCTCCGACAGGTTTGAAGCTTTCTTT. Encoded protein: CASSSDRFEAFF.

J is TRBJ1-4 and V is TRBV19, with no clear D. V was pared by 5 bases and J by 6 bases, with 16 bases between. The CDR3 totals 15 residues. Germline V gives CDR1 LNHDA, CDR2 SQIVND (reference sequence). The CDR3 DNA sequence: TGTGCCAGTAGTTCCAGGACCGCGGATTATGAAAAACTGTTTTTT. It yields the protein CASSSRTADYEKLFF.

The CDR3 DNA is TGTGCCAGCAGCCCACGGCAGGGGATCCCCTACAATGAGCAGTTCTTC. Its protein is CASSPRQGIPYNEQFF. The J gene is TRBJ2-1, the V gene TRBV7-9, with a tentative D call TRBD1 (6 bases). There are 16 residues in the CDR3. V shed 5 bases and J shed 2 bases, with 16 bases lying between them. CDR1 and CDR2 from the germline V gene are SEHNR and FQNEAQ (reference sequence).

This clone was seen a single time. The genes are TRBV28 and TRBJ2-7, with D tentatively TRBD2 (5 bases). Germline CDR1 reads MDHEN; CDR2 reads SYDVKM. This CDR3 spans 17 amino acids. V was pared by 5 bases and J by 3 bases, with 23 bases between. The DNA of the CDR3 is TGTGCCAGCAGTCCCATGAGGGTAGAGCGGACTTTCTACGAGCAGTACTTC. Residues: CASSPMRVERTFYEQYF. The entire variable domain, with the rest obtained from reference TRBV28 and TRBJ2-7, is as follows: DVKVTQSSRYLVKRTGEKVFLECVQDMDHENMFWYRQDPGLGLRLIYFSYDVKMKEKGDIPEGYSVSREKKERFSLILESASTNQTSMYLCASSPMRVERTFYEQYFGPGTRLTVT.

The rearrangement uses TRBV7-9 and TRBJ2-2, with TRBD1 matching 7 bases. J lost 6 bases, V lost 8 bases, and 9 bases had no gene match. The CDR3 loop spans 14 amino acids. Germline CDR1 and CDR2: SEHNR and FQNEAQ (reference sequence). CDR3 in DNA: TGTGCCAGCGGGGAGACAGGGCCCGCCGGGGAGCTGTTTTTT. It yields the protein CASGETGPAGELFF.

The CDR3 sequence: CASSSEGRTGELFF. Written as DNA, the CDR3 is TGTGCCAGCAGCTCAGAGGGCCGCACCGGGGAGCTGTTTTTT. The chain has TRBV7-9 and TRBJ2-2, with D perhaps TRBD2 (5 bases). The CDR3 extends over 14 amino acids. Trimming left V 4 bases short and J 4 bases short, with 10 bases between. Looked up from germline, CDR1 is SEHNR and CDR2 is FQNEAQ (reference sequence).

This rearrangement joins TRBV2 to TRBJ2-7, with D possibly matching TRBD1 (5 bases). This CDR3 contains 15 residues. Germline loops: CDR1 SNHLY, CDR2 FYNNEI. The CDR3 region has the DNA TGTGCGAACCAGTTAAGGCAGGGATACTCCTACGAGCAGTACTTC. It specifies CANQLRQGYSYEQYF.

The J gene is TRBJ1-4, the V gene TRBV6-6; 8 nucleotides agree with TRBD1. Germline CDR1 reads MNHNY; CDR2 reads SVGAGI (reference sequence). The CDR3 has 13 amino acids. The ends lost 5 bases at V and 8 bases at J; junction bases unmatched: 4. The CDR3 DNA is TGTGCCAGCAGTCTCGGGACAGGCGAAAAACTGTTTTTT. Its translation: CASSLGTGEKLFF.

The chain is built from TRBV5-4 and TRBJ2-5; D not certain. From germline, CDR1 is SGHNT and CDR2 YYREEE (reference sequence). The CDR3 has 13 residues. Trimming took 0 bases from V and 1 from J, leaving 4 bases between them. Here the CDR3 DNA reads TGTGCCAGCAGCTTGGACCCCCAAGAGACCCAGTACTTC. Protein: CASSLDPQETQYF. The variable domain in full, with the rest retrieved from reference TRBV5-4 and TRBJ2-5, is ETGVTQSPTHLIKTRGQQVTLRCSSQSGHNTVSWYQQALGQGPQFIFQYYREEENGRGNFPPRFSGLQFPNYSSELNVNALELDDSALYLCASSLDPQETQYFGPGTRLLVL.

V gene TRBV25-1 combines with J gene TRBJ1-2; D remains unclear. The CDR3 contains 16 residues. Trimming took 6 bases from V and 8 from J, leaving 25 bases between them. Germline CDR1 reads MGHDK; CDR2 reads SYGVNS. The CDR3 coding sequence is TGTGCCAGCAGCGGCCCGATCCGGGCCGAAAGAGAGGGCTACACCTTC. Translation gives CASSGPIRAEREGYTF.

The chain joins TRBV25-1 to TRBJ2-1; 16 positions agree with TRBD2. Germline loops: CDR1 MGHDK, CDR2 SYGVNS. The V gene end was trimmed by 3 bases and the J gene end by 2 bases; junction bases not matched to a gene: 4. The CDR3 has 18 amino acids. The DNA of the CDR3 is TGTGCCAGCAGTGATTCAGGGACTAGCGGGAGGGCCTACAATGAGCAGTTCTTC. It yields the protein CASSDSGTSGRAYNEQFF.

The rearrangement uses TRBV15 and TRBJ2-5, with D perhaps matching TRBD2 (6 bases). The germline V and J ends were trimmed by 0 bases and 6 bases, with 14 bases remaining between them. Germline-derived CDR1 and CDR2 are LNHNV and YYDKDF (reference sequence). The CDR3 runs to 15 residues. CDR3 DNA sequence: TGTGCCACCAGCAGAGATGGGGACGGCGGGAAGACCCAGTACTTC. Amino acid sequence: CATSRDGDGGKTQYF. The variable domain in full, with the rest retrieved from reference TRBV15 and TRBJ2-5, is DAMVIQNPRYQVTQFGKPVTLSCSQTLNHNVMYWYQQKSSQAPKLLFHYYDKDFNNEADTPDNFQSRRPNTSFCFLDIRSPGLGDTAMYLCATSRDGDGGKTQYFGPGTRLLVL.

The chain links TRBV29-1 to TRBJ1-2, with D possibly being TRBD1 (5 bases). Germline V gene sequence: CDR1 SQVTM, CDR2 ANQGSEA. The CDR3 is made up of 11 amino acids. Between the trimmed V and J ends, which lost 7 bases and 7 bases, there was a span of 13 bases. In DNA form, the CDR3 reads TGCAGCGACCGGGACCCTGGTGGCTACACCTTC. This gives the protein CSDRDPGGYTF.